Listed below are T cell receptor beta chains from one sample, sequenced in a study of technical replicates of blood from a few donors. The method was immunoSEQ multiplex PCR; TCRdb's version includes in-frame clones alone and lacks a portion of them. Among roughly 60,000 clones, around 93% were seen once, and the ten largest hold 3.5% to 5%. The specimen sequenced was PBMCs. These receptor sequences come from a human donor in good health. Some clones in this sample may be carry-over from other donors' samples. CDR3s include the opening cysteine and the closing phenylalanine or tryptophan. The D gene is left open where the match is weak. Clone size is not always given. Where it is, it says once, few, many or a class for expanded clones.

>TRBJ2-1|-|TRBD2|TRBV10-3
CASRRGSPYNEQFF
TGTGCCTCCCGGCGGGGGTCCCCTTACAATGAGCAGTTCTTC
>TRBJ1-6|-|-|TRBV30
CAWSVRPAGRHNSPLHF
TGTGCCTGGAGTGTACGGCCGGCGGGGCGGCATAATTCACCCCTCCACTTT
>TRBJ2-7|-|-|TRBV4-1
CASSQDPGTDYEQYF
TGCGCCAGCAGCCAAGATCCCGGTACTGACTACGAGCAGTACTTC
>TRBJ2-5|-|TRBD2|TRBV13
CASSLLRLAGGPGKETQYF
TGTGCCAGCAGCTTATTACGTCTAGCGGGAGGGCCTGGGAAGGAGACCCAGTACTTC
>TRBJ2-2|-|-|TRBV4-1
CASSQVARLAKNTGELFF
TGCGCCAGCAGCCAAGTGGCCCGGCTAGCGAAAAACACCGGGGAGCTGTTTTTT
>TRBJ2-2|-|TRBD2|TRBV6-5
CASRSRGRVTGELFF
TGTGCCTCACGAAGTCGCGGGAGAGTAACCGGGGAGCTGTTTTTT
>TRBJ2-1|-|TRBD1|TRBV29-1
CSVEDFRDSNNEQFF
TGCAGCGTTGAAGATTTTCGGGACAGCAACAATGAGCAGTTCTTC
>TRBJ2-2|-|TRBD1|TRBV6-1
CAGTGTANTGELFF
TGTGCCGGAACCGGGACAGCTAACACCGGGGAGCTGTTTTTT
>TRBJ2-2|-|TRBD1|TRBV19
CASWDRVTGELFF
TGTGCCTCCTGGGACAGAGTCACCGGGGAGCTGTTTTTT
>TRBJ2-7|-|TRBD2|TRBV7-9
CASSPPAGAYEQYF
TGTGCCAGCAGCCCCCCAGCGGGGGCCTACGAGCAGTACTTC
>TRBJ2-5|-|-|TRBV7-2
CASSLGRSWETQYF
TGTGCCAGCAGTTTGGGGCGGTCTTGGGAGACCCAGTACTTC
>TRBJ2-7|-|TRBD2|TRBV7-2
CASSLARRGAGEQYF
TGTGCCAGCAGCTTAGCGAGGCGGGGGGCTGGCGAGCAGTACTTC
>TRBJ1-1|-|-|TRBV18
CASSPGGVVNTEAFF
TGTGCCAGCTCACCCGGCGGGGTTGTGAACACTGAAGCTTTCTTT
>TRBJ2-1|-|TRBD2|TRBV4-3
CASSQEPGGANEQFF
TGCGCCAGCAGCCAAGAACCCGGGGGGGCTAATGAGCAGTTCTTC
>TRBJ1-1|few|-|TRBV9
CASSEGGRTEAFF
TGTGCCAGCAGCGAAGGGGGAAGAACTGAAGCTTTCTTT
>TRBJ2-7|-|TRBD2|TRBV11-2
CASSVTSGMSSEQYF
TGTGCCAGCAGCGTAACTAGCGGGATGTCTTCCGAGCAGTACTTC
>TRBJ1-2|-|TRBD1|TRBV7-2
CASSLGTGGRNGYTF
TGTGCCAGCAGCCTCGGGACAGGGGGGAGGAATGGCTACACCTTC
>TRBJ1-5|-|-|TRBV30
CAWSSNQREPQHF
TGTGCCTGGAGTTCAAACCAGCGGGAGCCCCAGCATTTT
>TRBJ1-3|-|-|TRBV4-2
CASSQARRGSGNTIYF
TGTGCCAGCAGCCAAGCTCGCAGGGGCTCTGGAAACACCATATATTTT
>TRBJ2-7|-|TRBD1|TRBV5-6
CASSQGTGRTYEQYF
TGTGCCAGCAGCCAGGGGACAGGTAGGACCTACGAGCAGTACTTC
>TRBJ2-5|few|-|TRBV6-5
CASRDLEGETQYF
TGTGCCAGCCGGGACCTGGAGGGGGAGACCCAGTACTTC
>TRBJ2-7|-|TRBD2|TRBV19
CASTGTATSGRSGEQYF
TGTGCCAGTACCGGGACAGCTACTAGCGGGAGATCAGGCGAGCAGTACTTC
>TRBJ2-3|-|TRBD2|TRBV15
CATSRGTSVSTDTQYF
TGTGCCACCAGCAGGGGGACTAGCGTCAGCACAGATACGCAGTATTTT
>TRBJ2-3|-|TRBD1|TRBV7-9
CASSSGTATNTQYF
TGTGCCAGCAGCTCCGGGACAGCAACTAATACGCAGTATTTT
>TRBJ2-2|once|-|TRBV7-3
CASSFTGTGELFF
TGTGCCAGCAGCTTTACTGGTACCGGGGAGCTGTTTTTT
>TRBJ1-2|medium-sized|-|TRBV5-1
CASRGGAGGYTF
TGCGCCAGCCGCGGGGGGGCAGGAGGCTACACCTTC
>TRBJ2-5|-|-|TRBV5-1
CASSLSSETQYF
TGCGCCAGCAGCTTGTCGTCCGAGACCCAGTACTTC
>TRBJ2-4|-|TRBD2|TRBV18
CASSLGLAENIQYF
TGTGCCAGCTCACTTGGACTAGCGGAAAACATTCAGTACTTC
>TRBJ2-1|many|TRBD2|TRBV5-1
CASSGSGGYNEQFF
TGCGCCAGCAGCGGTAGCGGGGGCTACAATGAGCAGTTCTTC
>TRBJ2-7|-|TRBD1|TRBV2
CASRSDRAEQYF
TGTGCCAGCAGGTCTGACAGGGCCGAGCAGTACTTC
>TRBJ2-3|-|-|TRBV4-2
CASSQNERRGRGTDTQYF
TGTGCCAGCAGCCAAAACGAGCGGCGGGGCCGGGGCACAGATACGCAGTATTTT
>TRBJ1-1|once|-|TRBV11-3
CASSGERPGQGAFF
TGTGCCAGCAGCGGCGAACGACCGGGACAAGGGGCTTTCTTT
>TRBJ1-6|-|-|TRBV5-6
CASSLRGTYNSPLHF
TGTGCCAGCAGCTTGCGGGGGACCTATAATTCACCCCTCCACTTT
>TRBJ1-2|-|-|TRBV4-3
CASSPWRESNYGYTF
TGCGCCAGCAGCCCCTGGAGGGAATCTAACTATGGCTACACCTTC
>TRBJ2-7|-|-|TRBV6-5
CASSTSGQGVPEQYF
-
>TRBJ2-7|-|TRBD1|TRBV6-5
CASRRSTGAYEQYF
TGTGCCAGCAGACGATCGACAGGGGCCTACGAGCAGTACTTC
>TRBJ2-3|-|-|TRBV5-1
CASSAGTLKWADTQYF
TGCGCCAGCAGCGCCGGGACTCTAAAGTGGGCAGATACGCAGTATTTT
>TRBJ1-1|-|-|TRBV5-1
CASSWTENTEAFF
TGCGCCAGCAGCTGGACAGAGAACACTGAAGCTTTCTTT
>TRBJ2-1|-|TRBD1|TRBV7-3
CASSPQTGISNNEQFF
TGTGCCAGCAGCCCTCAGACAGGGATCAGTAACAATGAGCAGTTCTTC
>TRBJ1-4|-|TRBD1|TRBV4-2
CASSQGGQDNEKLFF
TGTGCCAGCAGCCAAGGAGGACAGGATAATGAAAAACTGTTTTTT
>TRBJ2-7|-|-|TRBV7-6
CATSSTRSYEQYF
TGTGCCACGTCTTCGACACGCTCCTACGAGCAGTACTTC
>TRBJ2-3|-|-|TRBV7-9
CASSLVSTRYPTDTQYF
TGTGCCAGCAGCTTGGTATCGACTAGATACCCCACAGATACGCAGTATTTT
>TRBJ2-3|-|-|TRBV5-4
CASSLEGAPGDTQYF
TGTGCCAGCAGCCTGGAGGGGGCCCCGGGAGATACGCAGTATTTT
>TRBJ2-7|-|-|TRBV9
CASSVGKHSYEQYF
TGTGCCAGCAGCGTAGGAAAGCACTCCTACGAGCAGTACTTC
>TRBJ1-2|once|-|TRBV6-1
CASSRQEQGNYGYTF
TGTGCCAGCAGTAGACAGGAGCAAGGGAACTATGGCTACACCTTC
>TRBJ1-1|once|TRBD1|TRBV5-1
CASSTQGDTEAFF
TGCGCCAGCAGTACACAGGGGGACACTGAAGCTTTCTTT
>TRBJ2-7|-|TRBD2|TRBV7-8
CASSSGLLAYEQYF
TGTGCCAGCAGCTCGGGACTACTTGCCTACGAGCAGTACTTC
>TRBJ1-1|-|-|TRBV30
CAWGSQGEAFF
TGTGCCTGGGGAAGTCAGGGTGAAGCTTTCTTT
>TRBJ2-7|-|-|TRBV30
CAWSPLGPGEQYF
TGTGCCTGGAGCCCCCTTGGGCCGGGGGAGCAGTACTTC
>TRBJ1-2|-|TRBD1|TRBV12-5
CASGLVEGASGYTF
TGTGCTAGTGGTTTGGTAGAGGGGGCGAGTGGCTACACCTTC
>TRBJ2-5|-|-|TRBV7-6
CASSQGETQYF
TGTGCCAGCAGCCAGGGGGAGACCCAGTACTTC
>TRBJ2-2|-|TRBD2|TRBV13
CASSLGFWTSGNTGELFF
TGTGCCAGCAGCTTAGGTTTTTGGACTAGCGGGAACACCGGGGAGCTGTTTTTT
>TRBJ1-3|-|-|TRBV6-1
CASGAGLSGNTIYF
TGTGCCAGCGGAGCCGGCCTCTCTGGAAACACCATATATTTT
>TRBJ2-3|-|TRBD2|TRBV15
CATSRDGSGSRTDTQYF
TGTGCCACCAGCAGAGATGGGAGCGGGAGTCGTACAGATACGCAGTATTTT
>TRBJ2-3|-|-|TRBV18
CASSSYTDTQYF
TGTGCCAGCTCATCCTACACAGATACGCAGTATTTT
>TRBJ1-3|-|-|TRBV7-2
CASSQYGNRAWDSGNTIYF
TGTGCCAGCAGCCAATACGGAAACAGGGCGTGGGACTCTGGAAACACCATATATTTT
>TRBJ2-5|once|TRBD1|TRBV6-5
CASSGGTGETQYF
TGTGCCAGCAGTGGGGGGACAGGGGAGACCCAGTACTTC
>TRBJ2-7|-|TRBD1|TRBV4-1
CASSLDRGDSYEQYF
TGCGCCAGCAGCCTTGACAGGGGGGACTCCTACGAGCAGTACTTC